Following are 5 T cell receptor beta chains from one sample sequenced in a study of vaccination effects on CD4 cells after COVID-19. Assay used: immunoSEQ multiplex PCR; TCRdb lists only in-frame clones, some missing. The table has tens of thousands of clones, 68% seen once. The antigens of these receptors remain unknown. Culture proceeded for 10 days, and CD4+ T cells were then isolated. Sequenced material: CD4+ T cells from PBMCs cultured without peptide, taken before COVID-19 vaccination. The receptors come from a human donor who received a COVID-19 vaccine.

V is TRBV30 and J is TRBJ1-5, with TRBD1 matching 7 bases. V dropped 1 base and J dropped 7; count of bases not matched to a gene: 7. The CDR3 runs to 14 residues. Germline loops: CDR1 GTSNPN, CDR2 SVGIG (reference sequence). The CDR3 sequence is CAWSGQGSGQPQHF. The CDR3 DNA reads TGTGCCTGGAGTGGACAGGGTTCGGGGCAGCCCCAGCATTTT. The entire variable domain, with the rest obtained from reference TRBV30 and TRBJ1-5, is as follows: SQTIHQWPATLVQPVGSPLSLECTVEGTSNPNLYWYRQAAGRGLQLLFYSVGIGQISSEVPQNLSASRPQDRQFILSSKKLLLSDSGFYLCAWSGQGSGQPQHFGDGTRLSIL.

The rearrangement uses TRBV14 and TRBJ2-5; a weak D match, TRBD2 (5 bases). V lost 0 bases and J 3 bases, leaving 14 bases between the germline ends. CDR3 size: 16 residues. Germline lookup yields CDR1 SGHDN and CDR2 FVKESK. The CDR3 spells CASSQEPGRLEETQYF. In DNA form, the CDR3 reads TGTGCCAGCAGCCAAGAGCCGGGAAGGTTAGAAGAGACCCAGTACTTC.

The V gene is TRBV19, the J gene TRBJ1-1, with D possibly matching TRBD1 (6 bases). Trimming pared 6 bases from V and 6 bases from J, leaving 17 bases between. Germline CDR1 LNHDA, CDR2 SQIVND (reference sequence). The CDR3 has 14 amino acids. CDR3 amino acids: CASRDQGQSPEAFF. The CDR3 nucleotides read TGTGCCAGTAGAGACCAAGGACAGAGCCCTGAAGCTTTCTTT.

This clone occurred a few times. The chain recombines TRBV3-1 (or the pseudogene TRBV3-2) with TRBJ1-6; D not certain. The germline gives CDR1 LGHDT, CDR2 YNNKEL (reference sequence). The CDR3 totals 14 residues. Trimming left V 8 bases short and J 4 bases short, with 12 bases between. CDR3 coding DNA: TGTGCCAGCTGTAGGACGCCTTATAATTCACCCCTCCACTTT. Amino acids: CASCRTPYNSPLHF.

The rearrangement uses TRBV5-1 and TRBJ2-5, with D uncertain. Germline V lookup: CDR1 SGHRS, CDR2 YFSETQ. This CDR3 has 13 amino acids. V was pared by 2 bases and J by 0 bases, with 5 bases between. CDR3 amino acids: CASSLLYQETQYF. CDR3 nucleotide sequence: TGCGCCAGCAGCTTATTGTACCAAGAGACCCAGTACTTC. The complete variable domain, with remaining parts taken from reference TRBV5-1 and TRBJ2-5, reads KAGVTQTPRYLIKTRGQQVTLSCSPISGHRSVSWYQQTPGQGLQFLFEYFSETQRNKGNFPGRFSGRQFSNSRSEMNVSTLELGDSALYLCASSLLYQETQYFGPGTRLLVL.